Following are 15 T cell receptor beta chains from one sample sequenced in a study of T cell responses to AZD1222 COVID-19 vaccine. Some clones are missing from TCRdb's copy, which holds only in-frame ones; the method was immunoSEQ multiplex PCR. Of some 120,000 clones in the sample, 65% to 90% were seen once. The sequencing used peripheral blood, collected on day 0 of AZD1222 vaccination. Receptor source: an adult in good health.

The rearrangement joins TRBV5-1 to TRBJ2-3; tentatively, D is TRBD1 (6 bases). Trimming took 4 bases from V and 4 from J, leaving 19 bases between them. CDR3 length equals 16 residues. Germline-derived CDR1 and CDR2 are SGHRS and YFSETQ. CDR3 in amino acids: CASSPPTGYDADTQYF. CDR3 nucleotide sequence: TGCGCCAGCAGCCCCCCTACAGGGTATGACGCAGATACGCAGTATTTT.

This chain uses TRBV18 with TRBJ2-5; D is unclear. CDR1 is KGHSH, CDR2 LQKENI, per germline. The CDR3 runs 14 residues. Trimming took off 3 bases at V and 5 bases at J, with 13 bases between the two ends. CDR3 DNA sequence: TGTGCCAGCTCACCCGGACGGTCATCGGAGACCCAGTACTTC. This encodes CASSPGRSSETQYF.

The chain recombines TRBV7-2 with TRBJ2-3; D unclear. CDR1 SGHTA and CDR2 FQGNSA come from the germline V gene. The CDR3 consists of 12 residues. The V end lost 0 bases, the J end lost 8 bases, and 6 bases lay between the germline ends. Here the CDR3 reads CASSLAHTTQYF. DNA of the CDR3: TGTGCCAGCAGCTTAGCCCACACTACGCAGTATTTT.

This clone appeared a single time. The J gene is TRBJ2-5, the V gene TRBV2; the match to TRBD1 covers 9 bases. The V and J ends lost 3 bases and 2 bases, in that order; junction bases with no gene match: 4. There are 15 residues in the CDR3. Germline values: CDR1 SNHLY, CDR2 FYNNEI. Here the CDR3 reads CASSEFGQGQETQYF. For the CDR3, the DNA is TGTGCCAGCAGTGAGTTCGGACAGGGGCAAGAGACCCAGTACTTC.

The chain employs TRBV6-2 or TRBV6-3 and TRBJ1-5; D uncertain. With 2 bases removed from V and 7 bases from J, the gap between germline ends came to 9 bases. Per germline, CDR1 MNHEY and CDR2 SVGEGT. This CDR3 region has 13 residues. Here the CDR3 reads CASSYTRAQPQHF. CDR3 DNA sequence: TGTGCCAGCAGTTACACCCGAGCCCAGCCCCAGCATTTT.

To note about this clone: Sequence at one end of the junction differs from germline and may be a read error. The chain has TRBV6-5 and TRBJ2-1; weak D call: TRBD2 (5 bases). CDR1 and CDR2 from the germline V gene are MNHEY and SVGAGI. CDR3 size: 11 residues. The CDR3 region is CASSQNWERFF. The CDR3 bases are TGTGCCAGCAGCCAGAATTGGGAGCGGTTCTTC.

The V and J genes are TRBV3-1 (or the pseudogene TRBV3-2) and TRBJ2-7; D not certain. The V gene lost 1 base and the J gene lost 5 bases, with 9 bases spanning the gap. The CDR3 runs to 13 residues. The V gene's germline CDR1 is LGHDT and CDR2 YNNKEL (reference sequence). In DNA, the CDR3 is TGTGCCAGCAGCCAAGGAAAACGGAACGAGCAGTACTTC. Its translation is CASSQGKRNEQYF.

The V gene is TRBV3-1 (or the pseudogene TRBV3-2), the J gene TRBJ1-5; D is perhaps TRBD1 (5 bases). Trimming stripped 6 bases from V and 0 bases from J, with 12 bases between. The germline V gene has CDR1 LGHDT and CDR2 YNNKEL (reference sequence). The CDR3 runs to 15 residues. CDR3 sequence (DNA): TGTGCCAGCAGAGAGGGGTCCTATAGCAATCAGCCCCAGCATTTT. As protein: CASREGSYSNQPQHF.

The V call is TRBV13, the J call TRBJ2-7; D possibly corresponds to TRBD2 (5 bases). Germline V gene data show CDR1 as PRHDT and CDR2 as FYEKMQ (reference sequence). V was pared by 6 bases and J by 0 bases, with 15 bases between. CDR3 size: 15 residues. CDR3 in amino acids: CASRTFGGFSYEQYF. CDR3 bases: TGTGCCAGCAGAACCTTTGGCGGGTTCTCCTACGAGCAGTACTTC.

This CDR3 reads CASSPRGDTQYF. CDR3 DNA sequence: TGTGCCAGCAGCCCACGGGGAGATACGCAGTATTTT. The chain uses TRBV28 and TRBJ2-3; maybe TRBD2 (5 bases). V was pared by 6 bases and J by 5 bases, with 9 bases between. Germline V gives CDR1 MDHEN, CDR2 SYDVKM. The CDR3 covers 12 residues. Drawing the rest from reference TRBV28 and TRBJ2-3, the complete variable domain is DVKVTQSSRYLVKRTGEKVFLECVQDMDHENMFWYRQDPGLGLRLIYFSYDVKMKEKGDIPEGYSVSREKKERFSLILESASTNQTSMYLCASSPRGDTQYFGPGTRLTVL.

The chain employs TRBV4-1 and TRBJ2-7; 9 positions match TRBD1. Germline V gene lookup returns CDR1 MGHRA and CDR2 YSYEKL. The CDR3 has 16 amino acids. V shed 1 base and J 7 bases; nucleotides not matched to a gene: 11. CDR3: CASSQARGQGPREQYF. The CDR3 region has the DNA TGCGCCAGCAGCCAAGCGAGGGGACAGGGTCCGAGGGAGCAGTACTTC.

This clone was counted a few times. The chain couples TRBV7-2 to TRBJ1-2, with unresolved D. The CDR3 covers 13 residues. V lost 5 bases to trimming and J lost 6 bases, with 13 bases between them. Per germline, CDR1 SGHTA and CDR2 FQGNSA. The CDR3 is CASSNGLPHGYTF. The CDR3 DNA reads TGTGCCAGCAGCAACGGGCTTCCCCATGGCTACACCTTC.

The chain joins TRBV6-5 to TRBJ2-2; no clear D gene. Trimming removed 3 bases at V and 4 bases at J, with 12 bases between. The germline V gene encodes CDR1 MNHEY and CDR2 SVGAGI. There are 15 residues in the CDR3. In DNA, the CDR3 is TGTGCCAGCAGTTATGGCGGTCGCGGCACCGGGGAGCTGTTTTTT. Its translation: CASSYGGRGTGELFF.

V gene TRBV5-6 combines with J gene TRBJ1-2; no firm D call. The CDR3 runs to 14 residues. CDR1 is SGHDT and CDR2 is YYEEEE in the germline V gene. V was clipped by 4 bases and J by 3 bases, with 13 bases between them. CDR3 DNA: TGTGCCAGCAGCATGGGTTCGCTGGACTATGGCTACACCTTC. Protein sequence: CASSMGSLDYGYTF.

This clone was seen only once. This CDR3 is CASTRGGSNQPQHF. CDR3 DNA: TGTGCCAGCACCCGGGGGGGCAGCAATCAGCCCCAGCATTTT. The chain employs TRBV28 and TRBJ1-5, with a weak D call TRBD1 (6 bases). The germline gives CDR1 MDHEN, CDR2 SYDVKM. This CDR3 has 14 amino acids. Trimming pared 7 bases from V and 1 base from J, leaving 11 bases between.